This T cell receptor beta chain was observed in a study of CD8 T cells in ankylosing spondylitis. Study-level findings and limits: Reports of some motif variants in reactive arthritis synovial fluid and blood predate this one. The authors reported significant enrichment of disease-linked clones in matched ankylosing spondylitis synovial fluid. Disease-linked clones, CD8+, were relatively rare in peripheral blood. A TCR beta motif made of several highly homologous variants seemed typical of ankylosing spondylitis blood.

Trimming removed 0 bases from V and 2 bases from J, with 8 bases in between. This CDR3 comprises 14 residues. CDR1 LNHNV and CDR2 YYDKDF come from the germline V gene (reference sequence). About this clonotype itself: Its antigen is unidentified.

In making TCR beta libraries, quantitative 5'-RACE with molecular barcodes was used. One entry per CDR3 protein, called by TCRdb with MiXCR from the 5' RACE reads. The sample consists of 350,000 or so distinct CDR3 sequences, 8% of them appearing once. This chain links TRBV15 with TRBJ2-7, with a possible D match to TRBD2 (5 bases). Sequencing was done on a sample of blood, either unsorted or a sorted T cell fraction (not recorded which). This TCR was sampled from a male donor with ankylosing spondylitis. The CDR3 here is CATSRDPGTYEQYF. CDR3 DNA sequence: TGTGCCACCAGCAGAGATCCGGGGACCTACGAGCAGTACTTC.